Presented here are 6 T cell receptor beta chains from one specimen sequenced in a study of vaccination effects on CD4 cells after COVID-19. Antigen specificity for these receptors is unknown. The method was immunoSEQ multiplex PCR; TCRdb's version includes in-frame clones alone and lacks a portion of them. The table lists about 72,000 clones, 80% to 85% of them singletons, with 1.2% in the top ten. Pools of viral peptides were used by the ViraFEST assay to expand antigen-specific CD4+ T cells ahead of sequencing. Isolation of CD4+ T cells took place after approximately ten days of culture. Two-dose BNT162b2 or mRNA-1273 vaccination was given to participants. This specimen consisted of CD4+ T cells from PBMCs cultured with HCoV-229E spike peptides, obtained after COVID-19 vaccination. Receptors originate from a human donor who received a COVID-19 vaccine.

This chain connects TRBV7-9 to TRBJ2-2; D is tentatively TRBD1 or TRBD2 (5 bases each). Germline-derived CDR1 and CDR2 are SEHNR and FQNEAQ (reference sequence). V was pared by 5 bases and J by 7 bases, with 14 bases between. The CDR3 runs to 14 residues. The CDR3 DNA is TGTGCCAGCAGCCGATCGAGGGACCTCGGGGAGCTGTTTTTT. It yields the protein CASSRSRDLGELFF.

V usage is TRBV28 and J usage is TRBJ2-5, with D possibly matching TRBD2 (6 bases). The germline V and J ends were trimmed by 11 bases and 1 base, with 14 bases remaining between them. CDR1 is MDHEN and CDR2 is SYDVKM in the germline V gene. The CDR3 contains 13 residues. The CDR3 here is CAANGGAQETQYF. CDR3 DNA: TGTGCCGCCAACGGGGGTGCCCAAGAGACCCAGTACTTC.

The chain joins TRBV18 to TRBJ2-3; D not certain. This CDR3 has 14 amino acids. Germline V gene data show CDR1 as KGHSH and CDR2 as LQKENI. V was shortened by 1 base and J by 6 bases, with 11 bases between the two germline ends. CDR3 sequence: CASSPLVASDTQYF. The CDR3 nucleotides read TGTGCCAGCTCACCACTCGTCGCGTCGGATACGCAGTATTTT.

This clone has a single count. The V and J genes are TRBV9 and TRBJ1-1, with 8 bases fitting TRBD1. V shed 5 bases and J 3 bases; nucleotides not matched to a gene: 6. The germline CDR1 and CDR2 sequences are SGDLS and YYNGEE. The CDR3 covers 14 residues. The CDR3 spells CASRETGDYTEAFF. The CDR3 nucleotides are TGTGCCAGCAGGGAGACAGGGGACTACACTGAAGCTTTCTTT.

The chain combines TRBV5-1 with TRBJ2-1; 7 bases are shared with TRBD2. CDR1 and CDR2 from the germline V gene are SGHRS and YFSETQ. J gave up 2 bases and V 7 bases, and 6 bases lay outside the gene matches. The CDR3 spans 14 residues. The CDR3 region is CASGGGDAYNEQFF. The CDR3 DNA reads as TGCGCCAGCGGCGGGGGTGATGCCTACAATGAGCAGTTCTTC. The variable domain in full, completed from reference TRBV5-1 and TRBJ2-1, reads KAGVTQTPRYLIKTRGQQVTLSCSPISGHRSVSWYQQTPGQGLQFLFEYFSETQRNKGNFPGRFSGRQFSNSRSEMNVSTLELGDSALYLCASGGGDAYNEQFFGPGTRLTVL.

This chain joins TRBV18 and TRBJ2-5; tentatively, D is TRBD2 (5 bases). This CDR3 is built from 15 residues. V lost 3 bases and J 1 base, leaving 12 bases between the germline ends. Germline V gene data show CDR1 as KGHSH and CDR2 as LQKENI. The CDR3 DNA is TGTGCCAGCTCACCCATCGTAGCGTCCCAAGAGACCCAGTACTTC. As protein: CASSPIVASQETQYF.